This TCR beta chain comes out of a study of T cells in Graves' hyperthyroidism and ophthalmopathy. RNA transcripts yielded amplified TCR beta CDR3 regions. The HTBI primer set was used in a first-round RT-PCR of the TCR CDR3. TCRdb independently ran MiXCR on the multiplex PCR reads; one entry per CDR3 protein. The sample contains some 460,000 distinct CDR3 sequences, approximately 15% of which appear only once. CDR3 length: 15 amino acids. Trimming removed 5 bases from V and 4 bases from J; junction bases left unmatched: 8. Germline V gives CDR1 MDHEN, CDR2 SYDVKM. This clonotype has a count of ten or more.

The origin of this receptor is a woman aged 18-29 years with Graves' hyperthyroidism. V is TRBV28 and J is TRBJ1-2; 9 bases match TRBD1. Sequenced: blood. This CDR3 reads CASSPHGQGIYGYTF. CDR3 in DNA: TGTGCCAGCAGTCCGCACGGACAGGGGATCTATGGCTACACCTTC.